Following are 14 T cell receptor beta chains from one sample sequenced in a study of T cell responses to AZD1222 COVID-19 vaccine (dated by TCRdb to the early 2020s). This specimen's time point label, interpreted: baseline before first vaccination. Read against the paper, the sample's treatment or condition label means: meningococcal conjugate vaccine given as trial control. The protocol used for the library was the immunoSEQ multiplex PCR assay. What TCRdb holds here is the immuneACCESS table cut down to in-frame rearrangements. Part of the clones is not present; checked against another copy, under half of the missing clones reflect an unresolved V gene, and the others are unexplained. The sample records tens of thousands of clones, more than 75% of which are singletons. The ten largest clones take up around 5.1% of the sample. Sequenced material: peripheral blood, taken on day 0 of MenACWY control vaccination. The receptors here all came from an adult in good health.

The J gene is TRBJ2-7, the V gene TRBV30; D unclear. V lost 1 base and J 8 bases, leaving 12 bases between the germline ends. The V gene's germline CDR1 is GTSNPN and CDR2 SVGIG (reference sequence). This CDR3 comprises 12 residues. The CDR3, as DNA: TGTGCCTGGAGTGGGGCTGACACTCAGCAGTACTTC. Amino acids: CAWSGADTQQYF.

In its sample, this clone was seen a few times. This chain links TRBV7-2 with TRBJ1-2; TRBD1 matches 7 bases. The V gene end was trimmed by 0 bases and the J gene end by 7 bases; junction bases not matched to a gene: 5. CDR1 SGHTA and CDR2 FQGNSA come from the germline V gene. This CDR3 is built from 14 residues. The CDR3 spells CASSLATGPLGYTF. CDR3 bases: TGTGCCAGCAGCTTAGCGACAGGGCCCCTTGGCTACACCTTC.

The CDR3 DNA reads TGTGCCAGTCTGACATGGGCTTCTGGAAACACCATATATTTT. The encoded protein is CASLTWASGNTIYF. V is TRBV19 and J is TRBJ1-3; D not resolved. The CDR3 covers 14 residues. V was trimmed by 8 bases and J by 1 base, leaving 12 bases between them. Germline loops: CDR1 LNHDA, CDR2 SQIVND (reference sequence).

Only one count was recorded for this clone. The rearrangement joins TRBV7-9 to TRBJ2-7; D remains ambiguous. The CDR3 is 12 amino acids. Germline V gene data show CDR1 as SEHNR and CDR2 as FQNEAQ (reference sequence). Trimming left V 6 bases short and J 5 bases short, with 11 bases between. CDR3 nucleotide sequence: TGTGCCAGCAGTTTGCTATCGGACGAGCAGTACTTC. Translated: CASSLLSDEQYF.

The CDR3 is CATSRDSRGREQFF. Written as DNA, the CDR3 is TGTGCCACCAGCAGAGATAGCCGGGGACGCGAGCAGTTCTTC. The rearrangement uses TRBV15 and TRBJ2-1; the D call may be TRBD1 or TRBD2 (5 bases each). The CDR3 consists of 14 residues. Trimming left V 0 bases short and J 10 bases short, with 13 bases between. CDR1 and CDR2 (germline): LNHNV, YYDKDF (reference sequence).

The V gene is TRBV7-9, the J gene TRBJ2-1; 8 bases line up with TRBD2. V lost 6 bases and J lost 1; bases outside the gene matches: 5. Looked up from germline, CDR1 is SEHNR and CDR2 is FQNEAQ (reference sequence). This CDR3 spans 15 amino acids. CDR3 bases: TGTGCCAGCAGTCAGAGCGGGAGTTCCTACAATGAGCAGTTCTTC. Residues: CASSQSGSSYNEQFF.

This chain uses TRBV30 with TRBJ2-5, with D uncertain. Per germline, CDR1 GTSNPN and CDR2 SVGIG (reference sequence). The CDR3 totals 13 residues. Trimming cost V 1 base and J 5 bases, with 11 bases left between them. CDR3 region: CAWSEVGWETQYF. The DNA of the CDR3 is TGTGCCTGGAGTGAAGTAGGCTGGGAGACCCAGTACTTC.

This clone was counted only a few times. This chain uses TRBV5-8 with TRBJ1-2, with TRBD1 matching over 7 bases. The CDR3 totals 12 residues. Per germline, CDR1 SGHTS and CDR2 YDEGEE. The V gene end was trimmed by 4 bases and the J gene end by 5 bases; junction bases not matched to a gene: 2. CDR3 protein: CASSRDSYGYTF. The CDR3 DNA follows: TGTGCCAGCAGCAGGGACAGTTATGGCTACACCTTC.

The chain joins TRBV4-2 to TRBJ2-1; TRBD2 aligns across 9 bases. Trimming cost V 4 bases and J 2 bases; bases outside gene matches: 6. The length of the CDR3 is 16 residues. Germline CDR1 reads LGHNA; CDR2 reads YNFKEQ. CDR3: CASSPGGGGAYNEQFF. DNA for the CDR3: TGTGCCAGCAGCCCCGGCGGCGGGGGGGCCTACAATGAGCAGTTCTTC.

A single count supports this clone. The V call is TRBV7-2, the J call TRBJ1-3; maybe TRBD1 (5 bases). The V gene's germline CDR1 is SGHTA and CDR2 FQGNSA. The CDR3 is 15 amino acids. V dropped 1 base and J dropped 2 bases, with 9 bases sitting between them. CDR3 bases: TGTGCCAGCAGCTTAGATGGGGGAACTGGAAACACCATATATTTT. This encodes CASSLDGGTGNTIYF.

The V call is TRBV5-4, the J call TRBJ2-5; D is perhaps TRBD2 (7 bases). CDR3 length: 14 residues. V lost 4 bases to trimming and J lost 5 bases, with 15 bases between them. Germline lookup yields CDR1 SGHNT and CDR2 YYREEE (reference sequence). CDR3 bases: TGTGCCAGCAGCCTGGGGGGGGGCCTGGAGACCCAGTACTTC. Its protein is CASSLGGGLETQYF.

The CDR3 nucleotides are TGTGCCATGACTAGCCCTACCTACAATGAGCAGTTCTTC. It encodes CAMTSPTYNEQFF. This chain joins TRBV10-3 and TRBJ2-1; TRBD2 matches at 7 bases. V lost 9 bases and J lost 2; bases outside the gene matches: 4. The CDR3 is 13 residues long. Germline CDR1 ENHRY, CDR2 SYGVKD.

V gene TRBV19 combines with J gene TRBJ1-2; D possibly corresponds to TRBD1 (5 bases). Trimming cost V 6 bases and J 4 bases, with 15 bases left between them. The CDR3 is 14 residues long. Germline V gives CDR1 LNHDA, CDR2 SQIVND (reference sequence). The CDR3 loop reads CASSPQGAGYGYTF. The CDR3 DNA reads TGTGCCAGTAGCCCTCAGGGCGCCGGCTATGGCTACACCTTC.

V is TRBV30 and J is TRBJ2-5, with unresolved D. The CDR3 loop spans 11 amino acids. V dropped 8 bases and J dropped 5 bases, with 12 bases sitting between them. The germline CDR1 and CDR2 sequences are GTSNPN and SVGIG (reference sequence). The CDR3 DNA reads as TGTGCCCAAGGTACTCGGGAGACCCAGTACTTC. Its protein product is CAQGTRETQYF.